This passage covers 20 T cell receptor beta chains from one sample sequenced in a study of blood T cells in healthy people across ages. Sample-barcoded 5' priming and a J-beta primer mix drove a second PCR of about 6 to 11 cycles. MiXCR, applied by TCRdb to the 5' RACE reads, yields one record per CDR3 protein. This table has 650,000 to 1,000,000 distinct CDR3 sequences, roughly 35% appearing once. Material for sequencing was blood. These receptors were collected from a man younger than 30 in good health.

This clonotype was seen once. The chain is built from TRBV7-9 and TRBJ2-7, with 8 bases fitting TRBD1. The germline gives CDR1 SEHNR, CDR2 FQNEAQ (reference sequence). CDR3 size: 16 residues. The V gene end was trimmed by 5 bases and the J gene end by 7 bases; junction bases not matched to a gene: 16. CDR3 residues: CASSPRQGKFYNEQYF. CDR3 bases: TGTGCCAGCAGCCCGCGACAGGGGAAGTTCTACAATGAGCAGTACTTC. Using reference TRBV7-9 and TRBJ2-7 for the parts outside the CDR3, the full variable domain is DTGVSQNPRHKITKRGQNVTFRCDPISEHNRLYWYRQTLGQGPEFLTYFQNEAQLEKSRLLSDRFSAERPKGSFSTLEIQRTEQGDSAMYLCASSPRQGKFYNEQYFGPGTRLTVT.

This clonotype was detected many times. In nucleotides, the CDR3 is TGTGCCAGCAGTCTAAGACAGGGGTACAATGAGCAGTTCTTC. Protein: CASSLRQGYNEQFF. The V call is TRBV28, the J call TRBJ2-1; 8 bases match TRBD1. This CDR3 is 14 amino acids long. Germline V lookup: CDR1 MDHEN, CDR2 SYDVKM. After removal of 5 bases from V and 4 bases from J, the junction contained 4 bases not matched to a gene.

In its sample, this clonotype was seen a few times. The V call is TRBV2, the J call TRBJ2-5, with 7 bases matching TRBD1. The CDR3 runs to 12 residues. Unmatched junction bases numbered 10, after V lost 5 bases and J lost 13 bases. Germline assignment: CDR1 SNHLY and CDR2 FYNNEI. CDR3 coding DNA: TGTGCCAGCAGTCGACAGGGCTACGAGCGGTACTTC. Residues: CASSRQGYERYF.

With respect to this clonotype: A much larger clone is a single base away; this may be a read error. J is TRBJ2-5 and V is TRBV20-1; D call uncertain. Germline CDR1 and CDR2: DFQATT and SNEGSKA (reference sequence). With 8 bases removed from V and 11 bases from J, the gap between germline ends came to 18 bases. This CDR3 contains 11 residues. The DNA of the CDR3 is TGCAGTACGAATTTAGTAAATGAGCAGTACTTC. Its protein product is CSTNLVNEQYF.

The CDR3 DNA reads TGTGCCAGCAGTGAACGGCGGGGCAGCGGGGGCACAGATACGCAGTATTTT. This encodes CASSERRGSGGTDTQYF. The V and J genes are TRBV6-1 and TRBJ2-3; 7 bases match TRBD2. Germline values: CDR1 MNHNS, CDR2 SASEGT. This CDR3 comprises 17 residues. The V gene end was trimmed by 2 bases and the J gene end by 1 base; junction bases not matched to a gene: 9.

This chain links TRBV12-3 or TRBV12-4 with TRBJ1-6, with 7 bases fitting TRBD1. This CDR3 contains 13 residues. V shed 6 bases and J 8 bases; nucleotides not matched to a gene: 4. CDR3 protein: CASRARGDSPLHF. In DNA, the CDR3 is TGTGCCAGCAGGGCCAGGGGGGATTCACCCCTCCACTTT.

This clonotype occurred many times. The CDR3 loop is CSARVDRAYNEQFF. In DNA form, the CDR3 reads TGCAGTGCTAGGGTGGACAGGGCCTACAATGAGCAGTTCTTC. The chain is built from TRBV20-1 and TRBJ2-1, with TRBD1 matching over 8 bases. V gave up 3 bases and J gave up 2 bases; unmatched junction bases: 3. This CDR3 is built from 14 residues. Germline V gene sequence: CDR1 DFQATT, CDR2 SNEGSKA (reference sequence).

J is TRBJ2-5 and V is TRBV4-3; 13 bases align to TRBD2. Germline V gene data show CDR1 as LGHNA and CDR2 as YSLEER. The CDR3 is 18 residues long. Trimming cost V 0 bases and J 5 bases; bases outside gene matches: 9. The CDR3 loop reads CASSQEWTGLAGDETQYF. Here the CDR3 DNA reads TGCGCCAGCAGCCAAGAATGGACCGGACTAGCGGGAGATGAGACCCAGTACTTC.

Turning to this clonotype: A much larger clone lies a single base off, so this may be a read error. The chain employs TRBV7-3 and TRBJ1-1, with D perhaps TRBD1 (5 bases). Germline loops: CDR1 SGHTA, CDR2 FQGTGA. The length of the CDR3 is 14 residues. The CDR3 sequence is CTSSLDRGNTEAFF. CDR3 nucleotides: TGTACCAGCAGCTTAGACAGAGGGAACACTGAAGCTTTCTTT.

This clonotype was seen repeatedly, ten times or more. This chain connects TRBV12-3 or TRBV12-4 to TRBJ1-2; D remains ambiguous. This CDR3 has 12 amino acids. V was clipped by 3 bases and J by 8 bases, with 10 bases between them. CDR3 sequence reads: CASSLGQMGYTF. For the CDR3, the DNA is TGTGCCAGCAGTTTGGGCCAGATGGGCTACACCTTC.

This chain joins TRBV12-3 or TRBV12-4 and TRBJ1-1; weak D call: TRBD1 (5 bases). V was shortened by 8 bases and J by 1 base, with 14 bases between the two germline ends. CDR3 length: 14 residues. The CDR3 coding sequence is TGTGCCAGCGGAGACCCGGGGACGAACACTGAAGCTTTCTTT. Its protein is CASGDPGTNTEAFF.

There are a few counts of this clonotype. CDR3 in amino acids: CASSGTAEKLFF. The CDR3 region has the DNA TGTGCCAGCTCCGGGACAGCTGAAAAACTGTTTTTT. The chain uses TRBV7-8 and TRBJ1-4, with TRBD1 identical over 7 bases. The J segment lost 7 bases and the V segment lost 8 bases, leaving 4 bases of the junction unmatched. This CDR3 is built from 12 residues. Germline V gives CDR1 SGHVS, CDR2 FQNEAQ.

V is TRBV3-1 and J is TRBJ2-1; the D is unclear. The CDR3 covers 14 residues. V gave up 0 bases and J gave up 3 bases, with 6 bases separating them. The germline CDR1 and CDR2 sequences are LGHDT and YNNKEL (reference sequence). The CDR3 DNA sequence: TGTGCCAGCAGCCAAGATGTCGGCTACAATGAGCAGTTCTTC. Amino acid sequence: CASSQDVGYNEQFF.

This clonotype was seen repeatedly, ten times or more. This rearrangement joins TRBV12-3 or TRBV12-4 to TRBJ2-7; 8 nucleotides agree with TRBD1. The CDR3 extends over 14 amino acids. With V trimmed by 5 bases and J by 0 bases, 3 bases remained unmatched. The DNA for the CDR3 is TGTGCCAGCAGTCGGGACAGGAGCTCCTACGAGCAGTACTTC. Translation gives CASSRDRSSYEQYF.

This chain links TRBV20-1 with TRBJ1-2; possibly TRBD1 for D (6 bases). Germline V gene lookup returns CDR1 DFQATT and CDR2 SNEGSKA (reference sequence). The CDR3 sequence is 21 residues long. Trimming left V 0 bases short and J 5 bases short, with 34 bases between. The CDR3 coding sequence is TGCAGTGCTAGAGAGAGCGGGACATTCGGGACTTTCCTCCAAAGCGAATATGGCTACACCTTC. Translating it yields CSARESGTFGTFLQSEYGYTF.

The V and J genes are TRBV2 and TRBJ1-1, with D possibly TRBD1 on 6 matching bases. From germline, CDR1 is SNHLY and CDR2 FYNNEI. There are 16 residues in the CDR3. Trimming took off 6 bases at V and 1 base at J, with 18 bases between the two ends. This CDR3 reads CASRGGGGGKNTEAFF. CDR3 in DNA: TGTGCCAGCAGGGGGGGCGGGGGCGGAAAGAACACTGAAGCTTTCTTT. Based on the CDR3 plus reference TRBV2 and TRBJ1-1, the full variable domain is EPEVTQTPSHQVTQMGQEVILRCVPISNHLYFYWYRQILGQKVEFLVSFYNNEISEKSEIFDDQFSVERPDGSNFTLKIRSTKLEDSAMYFCASRGGGGGKNTEAFFGQGTRLTVV.

The chain recombines TRBV4-1 with TRBJ2-5; TRBD1 is a possible D gene (5 bases). The germline V and J ends were trimmed by 4 bases and 4 bases, with 10 bases remaining between them. The CDR3 runs 13 residues. The germline CDR1 and CDR2 sequences are MGHRA and YSYEKL. CDR3 coding DNA: TGCGCCAGCAGCCGGATGGGGCGAGAGACCCAGTACTTC. Its protein is CASSRMGRETQYF.

The table lists this clonotype with a few counts. The chain links TRBV7-9 to TRBJ2-4, with 7 bases that match TRBD1. Trimming took 5 bases from V and 6 from J; bases not matched to a gene: 7. The germline V gene encodes CDR1 SEHNR and CDR2 FQNEAQ (reference sequence). The CDR3 extends over 14 amino acids. For the CDR3, the DNA is TGTGCCAGCAGCCCGACAGGGCTTGGAAACATTCAGTACTTC. Its translation is CASSPTGLGNIQYF.

The chain joins TRBV27 to TRBJ1-2; D not resolved. Trimming removed 2 bases at V and 6 bases at J, with 10 bases between. In germline, CDR1 is MNHEY, CDR2 SMNVEV (reference sequence). This CDR3 has 13 residues. CDR3 amino acids: CASSLSGVHGYTF. CDR3 DNA: TGTGCCAGCAGTTTAAGTGGGGTACATGGCTACACCTTC.

This clonotype has only a few counts. V and J are TRBV29-1 and TRBJ2-7; D not resolved. There are 14 residues in the CDR3. Germline-derived CDR1 and CDR2 are SQVTM and ANQGSEA. Trimming pared 4 bases from V and 2 bases from J, leaving 15 bases between. The CDR3, as DNA: TGCAGCGTTGGGGCGGACCGTGCCCCCTACGAGCAGTACTTC. This encodes CSVGADRAPYEQYF.